The subject of this entry is one T cell receptor beta chain. Losses at the gene ends were 4 bases for V and 4 bases for J; bases not matched to a gene: 7. Germline assignment: CDR1 LNHDA and CDR2 SQIVND (reference sequence). This CDR3 is 15 amino acids long. These data are taken from a study of blood T cell repertoires in COVID-19. Study-level information: Collection of acute and convalescent COVID-19 samples took place in the United States, Italy and Spain. T cells, B-cell-depleted T cells, or PBMCs provided the cDNA or gDNA that served as material.

Authors' data handling: The assay estimated nucleated cells by amplifying reference gene primers. The data were produced by immunoSEQ multiplex PCR, yet TCRdb's version contains in-frame clones alone and is incomplete. The V and J calls and clone size are taken from that table; D and trimming were inferred from the DNA. The table has about 110,000 clones, more than 65% seen once; the top ten hold roughly 7.7%. The V and J genes are TRBV19 and TRBJ2-1; the match to TRBD2 covers 7 bases. The specimen was peripheral blood. The receptor's source is an elderly woman with active or convalescent COVID-19. CDR3 in amino acids: CASSTYTGLYNEQFF. The CDR3 DNA follows: TGTGCCAGTAGTACGTACACGGGACTATACAATGAGCAGTTCTTC.